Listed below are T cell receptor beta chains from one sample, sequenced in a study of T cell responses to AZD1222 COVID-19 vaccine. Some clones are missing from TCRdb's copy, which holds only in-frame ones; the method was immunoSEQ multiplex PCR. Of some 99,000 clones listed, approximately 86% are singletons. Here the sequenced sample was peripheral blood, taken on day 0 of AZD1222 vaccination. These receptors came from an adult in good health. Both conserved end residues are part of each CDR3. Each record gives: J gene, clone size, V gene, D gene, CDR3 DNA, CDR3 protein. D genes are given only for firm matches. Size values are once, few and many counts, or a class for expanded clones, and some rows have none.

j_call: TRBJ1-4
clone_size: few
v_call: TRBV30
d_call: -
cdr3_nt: TGTGCCTGGAGGGACAGTAATGAAAAACTGTTTTTT
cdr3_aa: CAWRDSNEKLFF

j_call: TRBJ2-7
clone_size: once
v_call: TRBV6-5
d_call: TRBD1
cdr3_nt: TGTGCCAGCAGTTACTCTCCAGGGGGCGGGTACGAGCAGTACTTC
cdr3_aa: CASSYSPGGGYEQYF

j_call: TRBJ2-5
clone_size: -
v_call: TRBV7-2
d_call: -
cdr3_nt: TGTGCCAGCAGCTTAGCCGTGGAGACCCAGTACTTC
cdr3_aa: CASSLAVETQYF

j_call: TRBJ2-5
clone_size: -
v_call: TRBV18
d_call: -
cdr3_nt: TGTGCCAGCTCACCGGGGACGGCGCTCGAGACCCAGTACTTC
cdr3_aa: CASSPGTALETQYF

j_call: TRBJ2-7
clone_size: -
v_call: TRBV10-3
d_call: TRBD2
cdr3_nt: TGTGCCATCAGTCCCAGGACTAGCGGGGGAGTGGAGCAGTACTTC
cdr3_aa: CAISPRTSGGVEQYF

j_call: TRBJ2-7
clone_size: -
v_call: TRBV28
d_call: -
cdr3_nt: TGTGCCAGTCGGGGCTCAAACTCCTACGAGCAGTACTTC
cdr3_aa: CASRGSNSYEQYF

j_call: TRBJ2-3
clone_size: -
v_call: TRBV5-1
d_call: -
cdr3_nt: TGCGCCAGCAGCTTGGAGGGCAGCCCTAGCACAGATACGCAGTATTTT
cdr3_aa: CASSLEGSPSTDTQYF

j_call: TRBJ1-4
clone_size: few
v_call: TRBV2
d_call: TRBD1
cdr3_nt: TGTGCCAGCAGTGGACAGGGGGCGATTGAAAAACTGTTTTTT
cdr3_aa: CASSGQGAIEKLFF

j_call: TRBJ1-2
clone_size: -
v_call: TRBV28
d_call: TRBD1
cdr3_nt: TGTGCCTGTCGACAGGGTATGGACTATGGCTACACCTTC
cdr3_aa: CACRQGMDYGYTF

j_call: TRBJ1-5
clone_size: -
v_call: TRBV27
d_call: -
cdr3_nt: TGTGCCAGCAGCATAGGGCAGTCTTGGCCCCAGCATTTT
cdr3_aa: CASSIGQSWPQHF

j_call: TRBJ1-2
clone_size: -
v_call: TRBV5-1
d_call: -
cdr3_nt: TGCGCCAGCAGCTTGGACACTACAAACTATGGCTACACCTTC
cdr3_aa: CASSLDTTNYGYTF

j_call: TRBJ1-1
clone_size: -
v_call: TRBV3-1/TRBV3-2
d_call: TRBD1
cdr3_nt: TGTGCCAGCAGCCAAGACACAGGGGGTACTGAAGCTTTCTTT
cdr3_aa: CASSQDTGGTEAFF

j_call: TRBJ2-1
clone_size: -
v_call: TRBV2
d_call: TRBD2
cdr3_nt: TGTGCCAGCAGTGAAAGACTAGCGGGAGGGGATGAGCAGTTCTTC
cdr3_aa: CASSERLAGGDEQFF

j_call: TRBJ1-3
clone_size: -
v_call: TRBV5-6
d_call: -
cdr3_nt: TGTGCCAGCAGCGGTACAGCCTCTGGAAACACCATATATTTT
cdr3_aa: CASSGTASGNTIYF

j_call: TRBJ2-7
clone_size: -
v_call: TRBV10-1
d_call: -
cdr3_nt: TGCGCCAGCAGTGAACACGTTCGCGACGAGCAGTACTTC
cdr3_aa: CASSEHVRDEQYF

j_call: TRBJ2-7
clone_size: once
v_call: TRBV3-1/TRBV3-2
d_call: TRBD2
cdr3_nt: TGTGCCAGCAGCCAAGATCCCGGAGGGCTAGCGGCCTACGAGCAGTACTTC
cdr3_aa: CASSQDPGGLAAYEQYF

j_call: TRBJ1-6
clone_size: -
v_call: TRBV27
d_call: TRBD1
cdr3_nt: TGTGCCAGCAGTTTCCGCGGACAGGGTGGATCACCCCTCCACTTT
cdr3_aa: CASSFRGQGGSPLHF

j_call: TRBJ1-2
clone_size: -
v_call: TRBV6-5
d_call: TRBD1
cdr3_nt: TGTGCCAGCAGCCCCGGGACAGGGCGTAGTGGCTACACCTTC
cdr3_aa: CASSPGTGRSGYTF

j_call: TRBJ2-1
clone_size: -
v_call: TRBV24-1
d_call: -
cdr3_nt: TGTGCCACCAGTGATCTAGGTCTCCACAATGAGCAGTTCTTC
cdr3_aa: CATSDLGLHNEQFF

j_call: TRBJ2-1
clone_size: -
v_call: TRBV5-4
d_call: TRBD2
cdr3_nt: TGTGCCAGCAGCTGGGCGGGGGGGACTAGCGGGACCAGTGAGCAGTTCTTC
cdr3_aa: CASSWAGGTSGTSEQFF

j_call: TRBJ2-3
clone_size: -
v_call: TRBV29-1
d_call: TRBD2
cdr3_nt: TGCAGCGTTGAAGATGGGCTAGCGGGAGATGGAGATACGCAGTATTTT
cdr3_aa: CSVEDGLAGDGDTQYF

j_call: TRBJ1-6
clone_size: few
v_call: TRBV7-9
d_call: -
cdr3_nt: TGTGCCAGCAGCTTACAGAGTAATTCACCCCTCCACTTT
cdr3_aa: CASSLQSNSPLHF

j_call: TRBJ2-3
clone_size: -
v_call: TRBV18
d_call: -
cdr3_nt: TGTGCCAGCTCACCGCAGGGAACCTACACAGATACGCAGTATTTT
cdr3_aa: CASSPQGTYTDTQYF

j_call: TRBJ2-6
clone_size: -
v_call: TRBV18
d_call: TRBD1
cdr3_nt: TGTGCCAGCTCACCCCCGGGACAGGGGCCCACTGGGGCCAACGTCCTGACTTTC
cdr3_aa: CASSPPGQGPTGANVLTF

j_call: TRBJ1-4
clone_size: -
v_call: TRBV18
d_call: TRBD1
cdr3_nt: TGTGCCAGCTCACCCCGGGACAGGTTAGGTGAAAAACTGTTTTTT
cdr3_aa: CASSPRDRLGEKLFF

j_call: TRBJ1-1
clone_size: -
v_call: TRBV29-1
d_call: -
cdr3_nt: TGCAGCGTTGTCGGGATAATGAACACTGAAGCTTTCTTT
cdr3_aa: CSVVGIMNTEAFF

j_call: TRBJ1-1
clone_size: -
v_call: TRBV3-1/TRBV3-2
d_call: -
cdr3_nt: TGTGCCAGCAGCCAGTCAGGGGCCAACACTGAAGCTTTCTTT
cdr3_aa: CASSQSGANTEAFF

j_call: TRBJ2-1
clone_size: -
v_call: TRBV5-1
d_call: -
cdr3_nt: TGCGCCAGCAGCCCAACAAATCCGGGACAATACTACAATGAGCAGTTCTTC
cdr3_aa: CASSPTNPGQYYNEQFF

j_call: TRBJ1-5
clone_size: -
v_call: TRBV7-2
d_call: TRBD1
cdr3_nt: TGTGCCAGCAGCGCATGGGACAGGGGAATGCAGCCCCAGCATTTT
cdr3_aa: CASSAWDRGMQPQHF